This TCR beta chain was found in a study of shared clonotypes between healthy human individuals. This clone appeared a single time. Its antigen is still unknown. Produced via immunoSEQ multiplex PCR; TCRdb's table is partial and in-frame only. Found here are 850,000 to 1,100,000 clones, roughly 80% of them singletons; the top ten hold 0.89%. Study-wide results and limits: Rarefaction curves obtained for sorted subsets showed sequencing incomplete despite large depth. Compared with clonotypes that all four donors shared, non-shared clonotypes had lower generation probabilities.

Only Caucasian adults living in Nashville, Tennessee served as donors. Trimming cost V 0 bases and J 1 base, with 13 bases left between them. CDR3 length: 16 residues. CDR1 is SGHNT, CDR2 YYREEE, per germline (reference sequence). This TCR derives from a man aged 18 to 30 in good health. Some clones in this sample may be carry-over from other donors' samples. The V gene is TRBV5-4, the J gene TRBJ2-5; the D call may be TRBD1 or TRBD2 (5 bases each). The material sequenced was memory CD4+ T cells from PBMCs. This sample's subset: CD45RA-negative fraction. This chain's CDR3 is CASSLDPGTSQETQYF. The CDR3 DNA is TGTGCCAGCAGCTTGGACCCAGGGACCTCCCAAGAGACCCAGTACTTC.